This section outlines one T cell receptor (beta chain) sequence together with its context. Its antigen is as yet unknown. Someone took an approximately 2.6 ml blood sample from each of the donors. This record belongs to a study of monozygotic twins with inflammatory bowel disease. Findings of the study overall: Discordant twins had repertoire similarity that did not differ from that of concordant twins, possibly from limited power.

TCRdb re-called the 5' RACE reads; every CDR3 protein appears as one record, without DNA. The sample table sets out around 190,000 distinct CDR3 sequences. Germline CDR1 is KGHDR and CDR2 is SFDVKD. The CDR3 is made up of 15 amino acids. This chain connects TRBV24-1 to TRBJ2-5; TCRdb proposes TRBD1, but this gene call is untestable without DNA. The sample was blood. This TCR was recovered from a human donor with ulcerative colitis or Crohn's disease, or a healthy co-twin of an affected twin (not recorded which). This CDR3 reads CATSDRQGVRETQYF.